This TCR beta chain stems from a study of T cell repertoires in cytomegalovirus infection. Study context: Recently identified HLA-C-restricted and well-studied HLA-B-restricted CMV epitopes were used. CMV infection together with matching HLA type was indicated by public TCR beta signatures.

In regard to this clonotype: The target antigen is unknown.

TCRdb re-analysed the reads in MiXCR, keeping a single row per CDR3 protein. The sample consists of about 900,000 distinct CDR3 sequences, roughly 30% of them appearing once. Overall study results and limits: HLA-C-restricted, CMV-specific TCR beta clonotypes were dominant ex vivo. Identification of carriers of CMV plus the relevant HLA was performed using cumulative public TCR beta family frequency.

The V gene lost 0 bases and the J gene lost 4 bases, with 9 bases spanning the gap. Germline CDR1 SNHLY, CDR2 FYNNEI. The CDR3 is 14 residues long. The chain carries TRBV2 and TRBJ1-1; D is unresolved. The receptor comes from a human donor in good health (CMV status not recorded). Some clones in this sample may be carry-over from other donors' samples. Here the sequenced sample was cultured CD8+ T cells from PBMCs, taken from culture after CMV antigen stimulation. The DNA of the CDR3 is TGTGCCAGCAGTGAAGCCCGAGCAGGCACTGAAGCTTTCTTT. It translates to CASSEARAGTEAFF.